The rows below give T cell receptor beta chains drawn from one sample of a study of blood T cell repertoires in COVID-19. Sequencing was performed with immunoSEQ multiplex PCR; in TCRdb, only in-frame clones are kept and a portion is missing. The repertoire holds around 58,000 clones, with about 90% as singletons. The specimen sequenced was peripheral blood. These receptors were obtained from a woman aged 60-75 years with active or convalescent COVID-19. The CDR3 runs from the conserved cysteine through the conserved F or W. Fields, in order: clone size, V gene, J gene, D gene, CDR3 DNA, CDR3 protein. A D gene is named only where the DNA matches it firmly. Size is stated for part of the rows, as once, few or many counts, or as a class when the clone is expanded.

clone_size: .
v_call: TRBV7-2
j_call: TRBJ1-2
d_call: .
cdr3_nt: TGTGCCAGCAGCTTGTCTAGGGGCGATTATGGCTACACCTTC
cdr3_aa: CASSLSRGDYGYTF

clone_size: .
v_call: TRBV13
j_call: TRBJ2-4
d_call: .
cdr3_nt: TGTGCCAGCAGCTTAGCGAGGCAAAACATTCAGTACTTC
cdr3_aa: CASSLARQNIQYF

clone_size: .
v_call: TRBV3-1/TRBV3-2
j_call: TRBJ1-2
d_call: .
cdr3_nt: TGTGCCAGCAGCCAACGGGGCGGGGGCGGCTACACCTTC
cdr3_aa: CASSQRGGGGYTF

clone_size: .
v_call: TRBV7-8
j_call: TRBJ1-4
d_call: .
cdr3_nt: TGTGCCAGCAGCTTAGCGCGAACAGAACGAGAAAAACTGTTTTTT
cdr3_aa: CASSLARTEREKLFF

clone_size: .
v_call: TRBV21-1
j_call: TRBJ2-7
d_call: .
cdr3_nt: TGTGCCAGCAGCAAACTAGGTCAGGGGGGAATCTCTTACGAGCAGTACTTC
cdr3_aa: CASSKLGQGGISYEQYF

clone_size: .
v_call: TRBV2
j_call: TRBJ1-3
d_call: .
cdr3_nt: TGTGCCAGCAGTGAAATGGGCCGTGGGAACACCATATATTTT
cdr3_aa: CASSEMGRGNTIYF

clone_size: .
v_call: TRBV7-9
j_call: TRBJ1-6
d_call: TRBD1
cdr3_nt: TGTGCCAGCAGCAAGGACAGGGCCTATAATTCACCCCTCCACTTT
cdr3_aa: CASSKDRAYNSPLHF

clone_size: .
v_call: TRBV6-2/TRBV6-3
j_call: TRBJ2-2
d_call: TRBD2
cdr3_nt: TGTGCCAGCAGTTATTCCCCCGGGACTAGCACCGGGGAGCTGTTTTTT
cdr3_aa: CASSYSPGTSTGELFF

clone_size: .
v_call: TRBV28
j_call: TRBJ1-4
d_call: .
cdr3_nt: TGTGCCAGCCATAATCAGGGCACAACTAATGAAAAACTGTTTTTT
cdr3_aa: CASHNQGTTNEKLFF

clone_size: .
v_call: TRBV4-1
j_call: TRBJ2-7
d_call: .
cdr3_nt: TGCGCCAGCAGTCTTATACAGGGATCCCCCTACGAGCAGTACTTC
cdr3_aa: CASSLIQGSPYEQYF

clone_size: .
v_call: TRBV7-9
j_call: TRBJ1-3
d_call: .
cdr3_nt: TGTGCCAGCAGCCGAGGGAGCTCTGGAAACACCATATATTTT
cdr3_aa: CASSRGSSGNTIYF

clone_size: .
v_call: TRBV9
j_call: TRBJ2-1
d_call: .
cdr3_nt: TGTGCCAGCAGCGCAACAGGGACGGAGCAGTTCTTC
cdr3_aa: CASSATGTEQFF

clone_size: once
v_call: TRBV24-1
j_call: TRBJ1-1
d_call: TRBD1
cdr3_nt: TGTGCCACCAGTGACAACGACAGGGGAGCTTTCTTT
cdr3_aa: CATSDNDRGAFF

clone_size: .
v_call: TRBV12-3/TRBV12-4
j_call: TRBJ1-4
d_call: .
cdr3_nt: TGTGCCAGCAGCCTTAATGAAAAACTGTTTTTT
cdr3_aa: CASSLNEKLFF

clone_size: .
v_call: TRBV6-2/TRBV6-3
j_call: TRBJ2-7
d_call: TRBD1
cdr3_nt: TGTGCCAGCAGTTACCCCCAAGGTGACAGGGGAAAGTACTTC
cdr3_aa: CASSYPQGDRGKYF

clone_size: .
v_call: TRBV2
j_call: TRBJ1-5
d_call: TRBD1
cdr3_nt: TGTGCCAGCGGGGGGACAGGAAATAGCAATCAGCCCCAGCATTTT
cdr3_aa: CASGGTGNSNQPQHF

clone_size: .
v_call: TRBV18
j_call: TRBJ1-1
d_call: .
cdr3_nt: TGTGCCAGCTCACCGGGGACGGGAGGGAGAGCTTTCTTT
cdr3_aa: CASSPGTGGRAFF

clone_size: .
v_call: TRBV3-1/TRBV3-2
j_call: TRBJ1-1
d_call: .
cdr3_nt: TGTGCCAGCAGCTCCCGACAGAACACTGAAGCTTTCTTT
cdr3_aa: CASSSRQNTEAFF

clone_size: .
v_call: TRBV25-1
j_call: TRBJ2-7
d_call: .
cdr3_nt: TGTGCCGTAAATCGGCAGGGGAGCTACGAGCAGTACTTC
cdr3_aa: CAVNRQGSYEQYF

clone_size: .
v_call: TRBV6-1
j_call: TRBJ1-2
d_call: .
cdr3_nt: TGTGCCAGCAGTGACCTCTCTCCGGGGGGCTATGGCTACACCTTC
cdr3_aa: CASSDLSPGGYGYTF

clone_size: once
v_call: TRBV15
j_call: TRBJ1-4
d_call: TRBD1
cdr3_nt: TGTGCCACCAGCAGAGATCAGGCAGGGGGAAGTGAAAAACTGTTTTTT
cdr3_aa: CATSRDQAGGSEKLFF

clone_size: .
v_call: TRBV6-5
j_call: TRBJ1-5
d_call: .
cdr3_nt: TGTGCCAGCACTACAGGGATCAATCAGCCCCAGCATTTT
cdr3_aa: CASTTGINQPQHF

clone_size: .
v_call: TRBV28
j_call: TRBJ1-1
d_call: TRBD1
cdr3_nt: TGTGCCAGCACCCGGGACAGGGCGGTTAACACTGAAGCTTTCTTT
cdr3_aa: CASTRDRAVNTEAFF

clone_size: .
v_call: TRBV13
j_call: TRBJ2-1
d_call: .
cdr3_nt: TGTGCCAGCAGCCCCCTTGGGGCCTCCTACAATGAGCAGTTCTTC
cdr3_aa: CASSPLGASYNEQFF

clone_size: .
v_call: TRBV28
j_call: TRBJ1-2
d_call: .
cdr3_nt: TGTGCCAGCAGTTCGCTACTTGGGACGGGGGACTATGGCTACACCTTC
cdr3_aa: CASSSLLGTGDYGYTF

clone_size: .
v_call: TRBV28
j_call: TRBJ2-1
d_call: .
cdr3_nt: TGTGCCAGCAGTTGGGCCGGGACTTCCGACAATGAGCAGTTCTTC
cdr3_aa: CASSWAGTSDNEQFF

clone_size: few
v_call: TRBV11-2
j_call: TRBJ1-6
d_call: TRBD1
cdr3_nt: TGTGCCAGCAGCGAACAGGGGTTTCCCAATTCACCCCTCCACTTT
cdr3_aa: CASSEQGFPNSPLHF

clone_size: once
v_call: TRBV28
j_call: TRBJ1-5
d_call: .
cdr3_nt: TGTGCCAGCAGTCGGTTCCGGTATAGCAATCAGCCCCAGCATTTT
cdr3_aa: CASSRFRYSNQPQHF

clone_size: .
v_call: TRBV29-1
j_call: TRBJ1-1
d_call: .
cdr3_nt: TGCAGCGTTGATGGTCGAGAGTTGTCGAACACTGAAGCTTTCTTT
cdr3_aa: CSVDGRELSNTEAFF

clone_size: once
v_call: TRBV6-5
j_call: TRBJ1-2
d_call: TRBD1
cdr3_nt: TGTGCCAGCCTAAGGTCAGGGGGATTTGATGGCTACACCTTC
cdr3_aa: CASLRSGGFDGYTF

clone_size: once
v_call: TRBV7-3
j_call: TRBJ1-3
d_call: .
cdr3_nt: TGTGCCAGCAGCTTAGTCTGGGGGCTAGGTGGAAACACCATATATTTT
cdr3_aa: CASSLVWGLGGNTIYF

clone_size: .
v_call: TRBV28
j_call: TRBJ2-5
d_call: .
cdr3_nt: TGTGCCAGCAGTTTTCTTGAACTTAGGAGGGAGACCCAGTACTTC
cdr3_aa: CASSFLELRRETQYF

clone_size: .
v_call: TRBV10-3
j_call: TRBJ1-1
d_call: .
cdr3_nt: TGTGCCATCAGTGAGTCAGGAGGGGAGAACACTGAAGCTTTCTTT
cdr3_aa: CAISESGGENTEAFF

clone_size: .
v_call: TRBV9
j_call: TRBJ1-4
d_call: .
cdr3_nt: TGTGCCAGCAGCGTAGATCAGGGGCTGGGGGAAAAACTGTTTTTT
cdr3_aa: CASSVDQGLGEKLFF

clone_size: .
v_call: TRBV9
j_call: TRBJ2-3
d_call: .
cdr3_nt: TGTGCCAGCAGCGTAGCTAGCAGGCGCACAGATACGCAGTATTTT
cdr3_aa: CASSVASRRTDTQYF

clone_size: .
v_call: TRBV5-5
j_call: TRBJ2-3
d_call: TRBD2
cdr3_nt: TGTGCCAGCAGCTTGGGAGGTCTAGCGGGAGTTACTACGCAGTATTTT
cdr3_aa: CASSLGGLAGVTTQYF

clone_size: few
v_call: TRBV27
j_call: TRBJ2-7
d_call: TRBD2
cdr3_nt: TGTGCCAGCAGTCCGGGGCGCGGGACTAGCGCCCGCTCCTACGAGCAGTACTTC
cdr3_aa: CASSPGRGTSARSYEQYF

clone_size: .
v_call: TRBV6-5
j_call: TRBJ1-5
d_call: TRBD1
cdr3_nt: TGTGCCAGCCGAGGGACAGGGGGTAATCAGCCCCAGCATTTT
cdr3_aa: CASRGTGGNQPQHF

clone_size: .
v_call: TRBV5-6
j_call: TRBJ2-5
d_call: TRBD2
cdr3_nt: TGTGCCAGCAGCGTGACTAGCGGGGCTTTTGGAGAGACCCAGTACTTC
cdr3_aa: CASSVTSGAFGETQYF

clone_size: .
v_call: TRBV5-1
j_call: TRBJ2-1
d_call: .
cdr3_nt: TGCGCCAGCAGCTTGGCCTCTACGGGGTACAATGAGCAGTTCTTC
cdr3_aa: CASSLASTGYNEQFF